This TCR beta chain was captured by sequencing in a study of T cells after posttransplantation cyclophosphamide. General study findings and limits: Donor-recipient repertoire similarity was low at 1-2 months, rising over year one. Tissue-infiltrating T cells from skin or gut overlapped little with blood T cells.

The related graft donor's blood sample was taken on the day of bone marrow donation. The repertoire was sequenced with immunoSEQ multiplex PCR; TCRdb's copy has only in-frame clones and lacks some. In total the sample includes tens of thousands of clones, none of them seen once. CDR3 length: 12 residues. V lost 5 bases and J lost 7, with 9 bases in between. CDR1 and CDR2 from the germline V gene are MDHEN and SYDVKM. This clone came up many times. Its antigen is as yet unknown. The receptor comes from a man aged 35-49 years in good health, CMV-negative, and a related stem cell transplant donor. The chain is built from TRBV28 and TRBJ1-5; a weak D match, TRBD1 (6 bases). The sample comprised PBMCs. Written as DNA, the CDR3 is TGTGCCAGCAGTACAGGGCGGCAGCCCCAGCATTTT. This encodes CASSTGRQPQHF.